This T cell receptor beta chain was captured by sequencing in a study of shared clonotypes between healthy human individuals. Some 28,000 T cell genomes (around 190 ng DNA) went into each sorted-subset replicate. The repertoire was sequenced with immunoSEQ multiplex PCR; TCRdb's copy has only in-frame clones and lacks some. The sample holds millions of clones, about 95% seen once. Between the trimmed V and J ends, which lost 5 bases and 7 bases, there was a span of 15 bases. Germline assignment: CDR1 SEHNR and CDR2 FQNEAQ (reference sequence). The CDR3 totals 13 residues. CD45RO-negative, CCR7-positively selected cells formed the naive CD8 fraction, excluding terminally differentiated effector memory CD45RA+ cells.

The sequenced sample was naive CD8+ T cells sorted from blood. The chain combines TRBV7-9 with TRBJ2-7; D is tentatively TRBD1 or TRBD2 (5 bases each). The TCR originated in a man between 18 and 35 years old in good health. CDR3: CASSGGITGEQYF. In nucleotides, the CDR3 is TGTGCCAGCAGCGGGGGAATTACCGGGGAGCAGTACTTC.